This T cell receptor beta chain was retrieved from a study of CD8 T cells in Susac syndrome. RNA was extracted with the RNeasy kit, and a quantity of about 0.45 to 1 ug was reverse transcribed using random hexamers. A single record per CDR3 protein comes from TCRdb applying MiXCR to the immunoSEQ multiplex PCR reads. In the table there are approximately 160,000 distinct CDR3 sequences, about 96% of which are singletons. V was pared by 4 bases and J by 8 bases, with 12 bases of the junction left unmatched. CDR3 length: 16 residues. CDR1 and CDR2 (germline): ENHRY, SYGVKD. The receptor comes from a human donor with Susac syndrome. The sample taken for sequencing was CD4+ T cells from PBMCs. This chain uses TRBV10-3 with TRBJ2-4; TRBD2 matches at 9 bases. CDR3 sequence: CAISANLAGAGYIQYF. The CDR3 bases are TGTGCCATCAGTGCCAATTTAGCGGGAGCCGGGTACATTCAGTACTTC.